Presented here are 8 T cell receptor beta chains from one specimen sequenced in a study of blood T cell repertoires in COVID-19. The table came from immunoSEQ multiplex PCR; TCRdb's copy has only in-frame clones and leaves some out. The sample consists of about 670,000 clones, 70% to 90% of them appearing once. Sequenced sample: peripheral blood. These receptors all come from a woman between 18 and 29 years old with acute or convalescent COVID-19.

The chain has TRBV5-6 and TRBJ2-3, with 7 bases lining up with TRBD1. Per the germline V gene, CDR1 is SGHDT and CDR2 is YYEEEE. With 1 base clipped from V and 6 bases from J, the junction kept 8 bases outside the gene matches. The CDR3 spans 15 residues. This chain's CDR3 is CASSLKRGRIDTQYF. CDR3 coding DNA: TGTGCCAGCAGCTTGAAAAGGGGGCGTATCGATACGCAGTATTTT.

The chain employs TRBV9 and TRBJ1-4; D ambiguous. Between the trimmed V and J ends, which lost 0 bases and 7 bases, there was a span of 16 bases. Germline assignment: CDR1 SGDLS and CDR2 YYNGEE. This CDR3 is built from 16 residues. CDR3 loop: CASSVDVGGSGEKLFF. CDR3 nucleotides: TGTGCCAGCAGCGTAGATGTGGGAGGGTCGGGTGAAAAACTGTTTTTT.

The V and J genes are TRBV7-9 and TRBJ1-4; D is possibly TRBD1 (6 bases). V lost 5 bases, J lost 8 bases, and 18 bases lay in between. This CDR3 has 15 amino acids. Per germline, CDR1 SEHNR and CDR2 FQNEAQ (reference sequence). The CDR3 nucleotides read TGTGCCAGCAGCGCAGGAAGAGGTACAGGGGAAAAACTGTTTTTT. Translated, it gives CASSAGRGTGEKLFF.

This clone appeared a single time. The chain's CDR3 is CASSKGQSPEAFF. The CDR3 DNA reads as TGTGCCAGCAGCAAGGGACAGTCCCCTGAAGCTTTCTTT. The rearrangement links TRBV5-4 to TRBJ1-1; 7 bases align to TRBD1. The CDR3 is made up of 13 amino acids. The junction had 6 bases not matched to a gene; V was cut back by 4 bases and J by 6 bases. The germline V gene has CDR1 SGHNT and CDR2 YYREEE (reference sequence).

The V gene is TRBV30, the J gene TRBJ1-2; the D gene is possibly TRBD1 (5 bases). CDR1 GTSNPN and CDR2 SVGIG come from the germline V gene (reference sequence). Trimming cost V 8 bases and J 4 bases, with 17 bases left between them. The CDR3 totals 13 residues. CDR3: CARLFGGGYGYTF. The CDR3 DNA reads TGTGCCCGCTTGTTCGGGGGGGGCTATGGCTACACCTTC.

This chain joins TRBV5-1 and TRBJ2-7; 10 nucleotides match TRBD1. The CDR3 runs 16 residues. Per the germline V gene, CDR1 is SGHRS and CDR2 is YFSETQ. V shed 4 bases and J 5 bases; nucleotides not matched to a gene: 12. The DNA for the CDR3 is TGCGCCAGCAGCCGCGGATCGGGGACAGGGGAGAACGAGCAGTACTTC. Protein sequence: CASSRGSGTGENEQYF.

The rearrangement joins TRBV7-9 to TRBJ1-2; D perhaps matches TRBD1 (5 bases). The CDR3 totals 13 residues. The V gene lost 5 bases and the J gene lost 6 bases, with 13 bases spanning the gap. Germline V lookup: CDR1 SEHNR, CDR2 FQNEAQ (reference sequence). The CDR3 is CASSPREGNGYTF. The CDR3 DNA sequence: TGTGCCAGCAGCCCGAGGGAGGGGAATGGCTACACCTTC.

V usage is TRBV9 and J usage is TRBJ2-1; no clear D. CDR3 length equals 13 residues. The germline V gene encodes CDR1 SGDLS and CDR2 YYNGEE. Trimming cost V 6 bases and J 7 bases, with 14 bases left between them. This CDR3 is CASTRRGVNEQFF. The DNA for the CDR3 is TGTGCCAGCACCCGTAGAGGTGTAAATGAGCAGTTCTTC.